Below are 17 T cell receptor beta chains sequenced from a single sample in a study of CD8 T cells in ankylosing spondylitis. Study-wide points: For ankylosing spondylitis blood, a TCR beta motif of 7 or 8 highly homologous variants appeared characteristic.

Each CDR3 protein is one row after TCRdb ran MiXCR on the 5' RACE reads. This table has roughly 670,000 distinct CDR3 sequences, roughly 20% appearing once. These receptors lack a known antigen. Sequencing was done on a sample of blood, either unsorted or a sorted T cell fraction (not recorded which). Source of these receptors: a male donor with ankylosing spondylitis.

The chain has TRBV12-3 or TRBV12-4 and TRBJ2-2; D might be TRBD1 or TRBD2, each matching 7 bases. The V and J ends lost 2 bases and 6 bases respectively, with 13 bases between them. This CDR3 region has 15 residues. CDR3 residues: CASSLPGGDAGELFF. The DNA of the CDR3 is TGTGCCAGCAGTTTACCAGGGGGGGATGCCGGGGAGCTGTTTTTT.

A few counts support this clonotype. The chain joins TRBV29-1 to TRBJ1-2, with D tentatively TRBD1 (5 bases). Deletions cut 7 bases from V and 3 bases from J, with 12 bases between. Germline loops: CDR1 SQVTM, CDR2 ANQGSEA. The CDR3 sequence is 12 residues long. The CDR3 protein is CSAPGTDYGYTF. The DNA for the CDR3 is TGCAGCGCCCCCGGGACCGACTATGGCTACACCTTC.

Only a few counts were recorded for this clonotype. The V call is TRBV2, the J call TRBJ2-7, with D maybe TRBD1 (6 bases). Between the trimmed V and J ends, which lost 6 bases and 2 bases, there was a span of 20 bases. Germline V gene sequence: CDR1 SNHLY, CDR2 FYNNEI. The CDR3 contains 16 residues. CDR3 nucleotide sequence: TGTGCCAGCAGCGGAATCCACTTGACAGGCCCCTACGAGCAGTACTTC. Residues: CASSGIHLTGPYEQYF.

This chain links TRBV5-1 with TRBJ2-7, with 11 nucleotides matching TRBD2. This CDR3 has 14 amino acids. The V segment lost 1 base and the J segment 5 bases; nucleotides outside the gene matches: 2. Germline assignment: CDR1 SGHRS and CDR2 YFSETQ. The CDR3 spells CASSLTSGSDEQYF. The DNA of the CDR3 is TGCGCCAGCAGCTTGACTAGCGGGAGTGACGAGCAGTACTTC.

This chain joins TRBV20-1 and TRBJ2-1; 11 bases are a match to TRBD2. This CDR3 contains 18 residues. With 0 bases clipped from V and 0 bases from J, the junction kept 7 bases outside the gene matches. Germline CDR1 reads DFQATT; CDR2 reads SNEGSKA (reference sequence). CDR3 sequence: CSARDWSGLAGSYNEQFF. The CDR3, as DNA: TGCAGTGCTAGAGATTGGTCCGGACTAGCGGGCTCCTACAATGAGCAGTTCTTC.

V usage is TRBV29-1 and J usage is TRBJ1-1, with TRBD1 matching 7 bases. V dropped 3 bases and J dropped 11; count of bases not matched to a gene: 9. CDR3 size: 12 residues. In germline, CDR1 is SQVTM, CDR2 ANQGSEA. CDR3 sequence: CSVDRQGGEAFF. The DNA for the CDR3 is TGCAGCGTTGACAGGCAGGGGGGCGAGGCTTTCTTT. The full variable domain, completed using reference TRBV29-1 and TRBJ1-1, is SAVISQKPSRDICQRGTSLTIQCQVDSQVTMMFWYRQQPGQSLTLIATANQGSEATYESGFVIDKFPISRPNLTFSTLTVSNMSPEDSSIYLCSVDRQGGEAFFGQGTRLTVV.

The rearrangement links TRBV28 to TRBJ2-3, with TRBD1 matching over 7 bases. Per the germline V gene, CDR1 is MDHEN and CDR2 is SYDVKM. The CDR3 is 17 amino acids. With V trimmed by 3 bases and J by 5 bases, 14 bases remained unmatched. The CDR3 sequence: CASSFFYGTVVGDTQYF. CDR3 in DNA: TGTGCCAGCAGTTTCTTCTACGGGACAGTGGTTGGAGATACGCAGTATTTT. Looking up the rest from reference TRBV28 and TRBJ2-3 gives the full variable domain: DVKVTQSSRYLVKRTGEKVFLECVQDMDHENMFWYRQDPGLGLRLIYFSYDVKMKEKGDIPEGYSVSREKKERFSLILESASTNQTSMYLCASSFFYGTVVGDTQYFGPGTRLTVL.

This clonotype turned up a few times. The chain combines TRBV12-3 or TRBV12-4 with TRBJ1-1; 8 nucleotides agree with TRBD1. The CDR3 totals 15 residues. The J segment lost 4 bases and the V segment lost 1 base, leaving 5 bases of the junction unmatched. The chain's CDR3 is CASSLGGTGGTEAFF. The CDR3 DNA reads TGTGCCAGCAGTTTAGGGGGTACAGGGGGCACTGAAGCTTTCTTT.

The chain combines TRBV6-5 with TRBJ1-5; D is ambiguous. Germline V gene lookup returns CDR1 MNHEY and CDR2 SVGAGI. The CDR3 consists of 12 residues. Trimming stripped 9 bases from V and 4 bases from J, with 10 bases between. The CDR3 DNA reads TGTGCCAGTCAGAAGCCAAATCAGCCCCAGCATTTT. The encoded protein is CASQKPNQPQHF.

The CDR3 sequence is CASSLAGGRQETQYF. The CDR3 region has the DNA TGTGCCAGCAGTTTAGCGGGAGGGCGGCAAGAGACCCAGTACTTC. The J gene is TRBJ2-5, the V gene TRBV12-3 or TRBV12-4; 7 bases are a match to TRBD2. This CDR3 is built from 15 residues. V shed 0 bases and J 2 bases; nucleotides not matched to a gene: 3.

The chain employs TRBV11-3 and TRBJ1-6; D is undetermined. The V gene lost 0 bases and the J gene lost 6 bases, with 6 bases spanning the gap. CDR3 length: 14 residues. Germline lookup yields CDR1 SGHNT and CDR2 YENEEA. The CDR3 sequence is CASSLERINSPLHF. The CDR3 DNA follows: TGTGCCAGCAGCTTAGAGCGGATTAATTCACCCCTCCACTTT. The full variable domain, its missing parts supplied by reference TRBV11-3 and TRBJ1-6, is EAGVVQSPRYKIIEKKQPVAFWCNPISGHNTLYWYLQNLGQGPELLIRYENEEAVDDSQLPKDRFSAERLKGVDSTLKIQPAELGDSAVYLCASSLERINSPLHFGNGTRLTVT.

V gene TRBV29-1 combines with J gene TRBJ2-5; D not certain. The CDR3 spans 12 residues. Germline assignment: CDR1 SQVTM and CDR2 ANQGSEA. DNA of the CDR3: TGCAGTTTGACACTACTCCAAGAGACCCAGTACTTC. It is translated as CSLTLLQETQYF.

CDR3 coding DNA: TGTGCCAGCAGCTTGACTAGCGGGGGTCGCGAGCAGTACTTC. It codes for CASSLTSGGREQYF. V usage is TRBV7-9 and J usage is TRBJ2-7; TRBD2 aligns across 12 bases. Losses at the gene ends were 3 bases for V and 6 bases for J; bases not matched to a gene: 3. CDR1 is SEHNR and CDR2 is FQNEAQ in the germline V gene (reference sequence). The length of the CDR3 is 14 residues.

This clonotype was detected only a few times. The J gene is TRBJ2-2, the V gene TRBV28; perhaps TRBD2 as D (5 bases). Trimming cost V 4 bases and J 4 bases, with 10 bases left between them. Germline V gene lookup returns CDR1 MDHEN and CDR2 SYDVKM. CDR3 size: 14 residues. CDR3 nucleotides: TGTGCCAGCAGTTCGGAGACTATCACCGGGGAGCTGTTTTTT. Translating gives CASSSETITGELFF.

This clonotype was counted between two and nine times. CDR3 loop: CASSLEGAVYEQYF. In DNA, the CDR3 is TGTGCCAGCAGCCTAGAAGGGGCTGTCTACGAGCAGTACTTC. V gene TRBV7-6 combines with J gene TRBJ2-7; weak D call: TRBD1 (5 bases). CDR1 is SGHVS and CDR2 is FNYEAQ in the germline V gene. The CDR3 consists of 14 residues. V was trimmed by 5 bases and J by 3 bases, leaving 14 bases between them.

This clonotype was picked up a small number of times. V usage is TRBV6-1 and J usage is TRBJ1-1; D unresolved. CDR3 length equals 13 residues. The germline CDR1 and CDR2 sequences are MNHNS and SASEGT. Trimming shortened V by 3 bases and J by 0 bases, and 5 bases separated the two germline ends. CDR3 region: CASSDSVNTEAFF. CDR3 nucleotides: TGTGCCAGCAGTGACAGCGTGAACACTGAAGCTTTCTTT.

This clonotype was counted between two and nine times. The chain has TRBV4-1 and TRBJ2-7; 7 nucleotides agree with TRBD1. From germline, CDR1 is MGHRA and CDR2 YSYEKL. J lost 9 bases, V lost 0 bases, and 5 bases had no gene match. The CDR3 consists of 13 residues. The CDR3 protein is CASSQDMRQGQYF. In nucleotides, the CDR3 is TGCGCCAGCAGCCAAGATATGAGACAGGGGCAGTACTTC.